The rows below give T cell receptor beta chains drawn from one sample of a study of radiation and T cells in renal cell carcinoma. Sequencing used immunoSEQ multiplex PCR; TCRdb keeps in-frame clones, though not all of them. The sample holds around 140,000 clones; approximately 86% are singletons and the top ten take around 17%. The source was blood, collected from a patient whose treatment included radiotherapy and nephrectomy. The receptors come from a woman between 45 and 60 years old with renal cell carcinoma. Each CDR3 is given with its conserved first and last residue. A D gene is named only where the DNA matches it firmly. The size of a clone is reported for some rows only, either as once, few or many, or as a class for expanded clones.

j_call d_call clone_size v_call cdr3_aa cdr3_nt
TRBJ2-2 TRBD2 NA TRBV7-7 CASSLIPEASGGAPGELFF TGTGCCAGCAGCTTAATACCCGAGGCGAGCGGGGGGGCCCCCGGGGAGCTGTTTTTT
TRBJ2-3 NA NA TRBV30 CAWSVRSVPQYF TGTGCCTGGAGTGTACGCTCCGTACCACAGTATTTT
TRBJ1-4 TRBD1 NA TRBV4-3 CASSQGTGTGVEKLFF TGCGCCAGCAGCCAAGGGACCGGGACAGGGGTTGAAAAACTGTTTTTT
TRBJ2-5 NA NA TRBV7-9 CASSLGTLEETQYF TGTGCCAGCAGCTTAGGTACTCTGGAAGAGACCCAGTACTTC
TRBJ1-2 TRBD1 NA TRBV7-2 CASSSDRGNYGYTF TGTGCCAGCAGCTCGGACAGGGGGAACTATGGCTACACCTTC
TRBJ2-1 TRBD1 NA TRBV9 CASSPRDRDYNEQFF TGTGCCAGCAGCCCCCGGGACAGGGATTACAATGAGCAGTTCTTC
TRBJ1-2 NA NA TRBV6-1 CASSAEGRYYGYTF TGTGCCAGCAGTGCAGAGGGCCGTTACTATGGCTACACCTTC
TRBJ2-7 TRBD1 few TRBV19 CASSIEPGQTYEQYF TGTGCCAGTAGTATAGAACCGGGACAGACGTACGAGCAGTACTTC
TRBJ2-1 NA NA TRBV6-5 CASREGIYEQFF TGTGCCAGCAGGGAGGGGATCTATGAGCAGTTCTTC
TRBJ2-7 NA NA TRBV10-3 CAISGESVGQYF TGTGCCATCAGTGGAGAGAGCGTCGGGCAGTACTTC